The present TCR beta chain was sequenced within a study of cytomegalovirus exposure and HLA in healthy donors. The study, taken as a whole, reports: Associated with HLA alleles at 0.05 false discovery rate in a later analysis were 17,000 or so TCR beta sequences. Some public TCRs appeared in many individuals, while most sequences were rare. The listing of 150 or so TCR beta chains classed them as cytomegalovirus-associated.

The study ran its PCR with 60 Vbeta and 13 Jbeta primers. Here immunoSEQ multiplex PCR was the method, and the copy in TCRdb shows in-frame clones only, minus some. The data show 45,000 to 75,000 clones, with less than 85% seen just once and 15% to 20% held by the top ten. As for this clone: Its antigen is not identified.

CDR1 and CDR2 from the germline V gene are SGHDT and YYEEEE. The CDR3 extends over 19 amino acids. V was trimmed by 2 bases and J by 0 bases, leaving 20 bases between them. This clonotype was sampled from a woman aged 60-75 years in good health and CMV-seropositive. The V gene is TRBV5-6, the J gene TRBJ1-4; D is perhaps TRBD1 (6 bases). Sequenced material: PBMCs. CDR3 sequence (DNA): TGTGCCAGCAGCTTACGGGGGGCTGATCCCTTTGCAACTAATGAAAAACTGTTTTTT. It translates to CASSLRGADPFATNEKLFF.